The clone carrying this T cell receptor (beta chain) was seen many times. This sample is part of a study of metastatic and nonmetastatic thyroid tumors. Study overall: A comparison of repertoires was made across blood and tumor or nodule tissue from malignant and benign thyroid patients.

Every patient underwent thyroid surgery untreated. As handled by the study authors: Variation in CDR3 across clinicopathological groups served as the basis for constructing a distant-metastasis classifier in papillary thyroid cancer. TCRdb reprocessed the PCR reads using MiXCR. The V and J calls come from TCRdb's annotation, not from the publication. The sample records about 20,000 clones, roughly an eighth being singletons. Sequencing was performed on blood. The receptor was isolated from a male donor with papillary thyroid cancer or a benign thyroid nodule (not recorded which). Some clones in this sample may be carry-over from other donors' samples.

The CDR3 here is CASSQAGQGRTEAFF. The CDR3 DNA is TGTGCCAGCAGCCAAGCGGGACAGGGGAGGACTGAAGCTTTCTTT. The chain has TRBV3-1 and TRBJ1-1; 10 bases agree with TRBD1. The CDR3 loop spans 15 amino acids. The germline gives CDR1 LGHDT, CDR2 YNNKEL (reference sequence). Losses at the gene ends were 1 base for V and 5 bases for J; bases not matched to a gene: 4.